Listed below are T cell receptor beta chains from one sample, sequenced in a study of regulatory T cells in long-lasting Graves disease. TCRdb reprocessed the multiplex PCR reads via MiXCR and lists one record per CDR3 protein. The sample shows about 470,000 distinct CDR3 sequences, 20% to 25% of them seen only once. The specimen comprised peripheral blood mononuclear cells (PBMCs), sampled when the disease was refractory, from a patient treated with antithyroid drugs. Source of these receptors: a female donor with Graves disease. Each CDR3 is given with its conserved first and last residue. D genes are given only for firm matches. Clone size is shown for a subset of rows, as once, few, many or a class of expanded clone.

many	TRBV6-5	15	TRBJ2-5	-	TGTGCCAGCAGTTACTCCCCGTCGCCTCAAGAGACCCAGTACTTC	CASSYSPSPQETQYF
-	TRBV7-9	15	TRBJ2-5	TRBD2	TGTGCCAGCAGCTTAAGGGACTACCTTCAAGAGACCCAGTACTTC	CASSLRDYLQETQYF
-	TRBV12-3/TRBV12-4	14	TRBJ2-3	-	TGTGCCAGCAGTTTGAATAGGAGGACAGATACGCAGTATTTT	CASSLNRRTDTQYF
-	TRBV5-1	15	TRBJ1-2	TRBD1	TGCGCCAGCAGCCACTGGGACAGGGGAAGTGGTGGCTACACCTTC	CASSHWDRGSGGYTF
many	TRBV20-1	15	TRBJ1-2	TRBD1	TGCAGTGCTAGACCGGATGGACAGGGGGGTTATGGCTACACCTTC	CSARPDGQGGYGYTF
many	TRBV13	16	TRBJ2-5	-	TGTGCCAGCAGCCCAAGGGGGGGACTCCACCAAGAGACCCAGTACTTC	CASSPRGGLHQETQYF
few	TRBV20-1	15	TRBJ2-5	TRBD2	TGCAGTGCTAGACCTGGACTAGCGGGAAAAGAGACCCAGTACTTC	CSARPGLAGKETQYF
many	TRBV12-3/TRBV12-4	16	TRBJ2-2	TRBD2	TGTGCCAGCCTCTGGTGGCCTAGCGGGAGGGTCGGGGAGCTGTTTTTT	CASLWWPSGRVGELFF
few	TRBV7-2	16	TRBJ2-6	TRBD1	TGTGCCAGCAGCTCCGGGACAGGGTTCGGGGCCAACGTCCTGACTTTC	CASSSGTGFGANVLTF
once	TRBV28	15	TRBJ2-1	TRBD2	TGTGCCAGCAGAGAGGGACTAGCGGTGTACAATGAGCAGTTCTTC	CASREGLAVYNEQFF
many	TRBV28	18	TRBJ1-5	TRBD1	TGTGCCAGCAGATCCGGGACAGGGGGCTTTAGTGGCAATCAGCCCCAGCATTTT	CASRSGTGGFSGNQPQHF
many	TRBV28	15	TRBJ2-5	-	TGTGCCAGCAGTTTTCGGTCCTGGGCCCAAGAGACCCAGTACTTC	CASSFRSWAQETQYF
-	TRBV30	11	TRBJ2-7	-	TGTGCCTGGGGAGTGGGTGCCGAGCAGTACTTC	CAWGVGAEQYF
-	TRBV6-1	13	TRBJ1-6	TRBD1	TGTGCCAGCACCCTACAGGGGAATTCACCCCTCCACTTT	CASTLQGNSPLHF